The 3 T cell receptor beta chains in this list originate from one sample, sequenced in a study of shared clonotypes between healthy human individuals. Repertoires were generated with immunoSEQ multiplex PCR, while TCRdb's copy carries only in-frame clones and drops some. The table includes around 700,000 clones, 72% detected once. The source material was memory CD4+ T cells sorted from blood. The subset denotes: CD45RA-negative fraction. The receptor set was obtained from a woman aged 30 to 39 in good health.

The chain joins TRBV27 to TRBJ1-5; D may be TRBD1 (6 bases). The germline V gene encodes CDR1 MNHEY and CDR2 SMNVEV (reference sequence). V lost 0 bases, J lost 2 bases, and 11 bases lay in between. The CDR3 is 16 residues long. In DNA, the CDR3 is TGTGCCAGCAGTTTATCCGGGGGCTTGCGCAATCAGCCCCAGCATTTT. Its translation: CASSLSGGLRNQPQHF.

A remark on this clone: A far larger clone is one nucleotide away, so this likely arose from a read error. The J gene is TRBJ2-7, the V gene TRBV10-2; D remains ambiguous. CDR1 is WSHSY and CDR2 is SAAADI in the germline V gene. The CDR3 totals 13 residues. V was trimmed by 3 bases and J by 3 bases, leaving 9 bases between them. The CDR3, as DNA: TGCGCCAGCAGTGAAAGGGCAGACTACGAGCAGTACTTC. This gives the protein CASSERADYEQYF.

In its sample, this clone was seen once. This chain joins TRBV11-2 and TRBJ2-1; D not certain. This CDR3 has 15 amino acids. V dropped 1 base and J dropped 1 base, with 8 bases sitting between them. The V gene's germline CDR1 is SGHAT and CDR2 FQNNGV. CDR3 protein: CASSLALVSYNEQFF. CDR3 coding DNA: TGTGCCAGCAGCTTAGCTTTGGTATCCTACAATGAGCAGTTCTTC. The whole variable domain, remainder taken from reference TRBV11-2 and TRBJ2-1, is EAGVAQSPRYKIIEKRQSVAFWCNPISGHATLYWYQQILGQGPKLLIQFQNNGVVDDSQLPKDRFSAERLKGVDSTLKIQPAKLEDSAVYLCASSLALVSYNEQFFGPGTRLTVL.